This T cell receptor beta chain originates from a study of blood T cell repertoires in COVID-19. At the level of the study: PBMCs, B-cell-depleted T cells, or T cells provided the cDNA or gDNA that made up the material.

The protocol was immunoSEQ multiplex PCR, while the TCRdb copy is restricted to in-frame clones and leaves out a portion. The sample has fewer than 100,000 clones; more than 75% are singletons. The CDR3 covers 16 residues. Germline lookup yields CDR1 SGHTA and CDR2 FQGNSA. The junction had 11 bases not matched to a gene; V was cut back by 5 bases and J by 7 bases. The rearrangement links TRBV7-2 to TRBJ1-4; TRBD1 matches 9 bases. The TCR was taken from a human donor with acute or convalescent COVID-19. The donor label of this sample is uncertain. The sample taken for sequencing was peripheral blood. CDR3: CASSPQLQGAREKLFF. DNA for the CDR3: TGTGCCAGCAGCCCGCAGCTACAGGGGGCGCGTGAAAAACTGTTTTTT.